This passage covers 3 T cell receptor beta chains from one sample sequenced in a study of tumor-infiltrating lymphocytes in primary liver carcinoma. TCR beta cDNA was prepared out of about 530 ng total RNA by means of a constant-region primer. Three nested multiplex PCR rounds of slightly modified ARM-PCR generated TCR beta libraries. For 10 cycles apiece, the opening two PCR rounds ran with TRBV1-TRBV30 forward primers and a C-beta reverse primer. TCRdb passed the multiplex PCR reads through MiXCR, listing each CDR3 protein once. The sample carries 100,000 or so distinct CDR3 sequences, more than 65% recorded once. Joint extraction of RNA and DNA used about 17-32 mg of bulk tissue that was unsorted. Sequenced material: liver tumor tissue from sampling region 5. Subset given: tumor region T5, tumor centre. The receptors come from a woman aged 60 to 75 with primary liver carcinoma and hepatitis B virus infection.

For this clonotype: A single base separates this from a much larger clone, so it may be a read error. The chain employs TRBV10-3 and TRBJ2-7; maybe TRBD2 (5 bases). Trimming removed 8 bases at V and 2 bases at J, with 13 bases between. The germline V gene has CDR1 ENHRY and CDR2 SYGVKD. The CDR3 extends over 13 amino acids. The chain's CDR3 is CAILASSTYEQYF. The CDR3 region has the DNA TGTGCCATCCTAGCCTCAAGCACCTACGAGCAGTACTTC.

This clonotype occurred many times. The chain's CDR3 is CASSLAAGSYEQYF. DNA of the CDR3: TGTGCCAGCAGTTTAGCTGCTGGGTCCTACGAGCAGTACTTC. The chain uses TRBV12-3 or TRBV12-4 and TRBJ2-7, with D unresolved. Trimming shortened V by 0 bases and J by 1 base, and 7 bases separated the two germline ends. The CDR3 is 14 residues long.

The chain carries TRBV29-1 and TRBJ2-4, with D maybe TRBD2 (6 bases). CDR1 is SQVTM, CDR2 ANQGSEA, per germline. The CDR3 has 12 residues. Trimming took off 6 bases at V and 12 bases at J, with 18 bases between the two ends. CDR3 loop: CSVGIGGYNQYF. The CDR3 nucleotides read TGCAGCGTCGGAATCGGGGGATACAATCAGTACTTC.